This TCR beta chain was sequenced during a study of blood T cell repertoires in COVID-19. Study-level background: Italy, Spain and the United States were the sources of the convalescent and acute COVID-19 samples. In each case, the material was cDNA or gDNA derived from T cells, B-cell-depleted T cells, or PBMCs.

The CDR3 sequence is 14 residues long. CDR1 is SNHLY and CDR2 is FYNNEI in the germline V gene. The V and J ends lost 6 bases and 7 bases respectively, with 16 bases between them. Original processing notes: Amplification of reference gene primers provided the estimated nucleated cell counts. TCRdb's copy holds only in-frame clones and misses some; the assay was immunoSEQ multiplex PCR. The V and J calls and the clone size are those of that table, but D and trimming were determined from the DNA. The table records about 410,000 clones, 86% of them present only once. The chain links TRBV2 to TRBJ1-5, with D tentatively TRBD1 (6 bases). The clonotype was recovered from a woman aged 25 to 39 with active or convalescent COVID-19. Source material: peripheral blood. The CDR3 DNA reads TGTGCCAGCAGCGCACAGGGAAATCGACAGCCCCAGCATTTT. It translates to CASSAQGNRQPQHF. The full variable domain, with the rest looked up from reference TRBV2 and TRBJ1-5, is EPEVTQTPSHQVTQMGQEVILRCVPISNHLYFYWYRQILGQKVEFLVSFYNNEISEKSEIFDDQFSVERPDGSNFTLKIRSTKLEDSAMYFCASSAQGNRQPQHFGDGTRLSIL.